Following are 21 T cell receptor beta chains from one sample sequenced in a study of T cells after yellow fever vaccination. Each CDR3 protein is one row after TCRdb ran MiXCR on the 5' RACE reads. The top ten clones hold just under 25% of a sample with a few hundred thousand distinct CDR3 sequences, approximately 4% of them seen once. The input for sequencing was PBMCs, taken 5 days after the yellow fever booster vaccination. The receptors were gathered from a man aged 18 to 30 who received the YFV17D yellow fever vaccine.

This clonotype came up many times. The chain links TRBV7-2 to TRBJ1-5; TRBD1 aligns across 7 bases. With V trimmed by 6 bases and J by 5 bases, 4 bases remained unmatched. Germline lookup yields CDR1 SGHTA and CDR2 FQGNSA. The CDR3 spans 13 residues. The CDR3 sequence: CASSQGGHQPQHF. Here the CDR3 DNA reads TGTGCCAGCAGTCAGGGGGGGCATCAGCCCCAGCATTTT. The full variable domain, its missing parts supplied by reference TRBV7-2 and TRBJ1-5, is GAGVSQSPSNKVTEKGKDVELRCDPISGHTALYWYRQSLGQGLEFLIYFQGNSAPDKSGLPSDRFSAERTGGSVSTLTIQRTQQEDSAVYLCASSQGGHQPQHFGDGTRLSIL.

This chain joins TRBV5-4 and TRBJ2-2; D not certain. V lost 0 bases and J 4 bases, leaving 13 bases between the germline ends. The CDR3 spans 16 residues. Germline V gene data show CDR1 as SGHNT and CDR2 as YYREEE (reference sequence). CDR3: CASSLGSRVGTGELFF. CDR3 coding DNA: TGTGCCAGCAGCTTGGGTTCTAGGGTCGGCACCGGGGAGCTGTTTTTT. Together with reference TRBV5-4 and TRBJ2-2, the CDR3 gives the full variable domain: ETGVTQSPTHLIKTRGQQVTLRCSSQSGHNTVSWYQQALGQGPQFIFQYYREEENGRGNFPPRFSGLQFPNYSSELNVNALELDDSALYLCASSLGSRVGTGELFFGEGSRLTVL.

At least ten counts were recorded for this clonotype. The chain is built from TRBV28 and TRBJ1-6, with 9 nucleotides matching TRBD1. Germline V gives CDR1 MDHEN, CDR2 SYDVKM. The CDR3 is 14 amino acids. V shed 4 bases, J shed 9 bases, and the junction held 4 bases outside the gene matches. CDR3 residues: CASSWTGETSPLHF. The CDR3 coding sequence is TGTGCCAGCAGTTGGACAGGGGAGACTTCACCCCTCCACTTT. Combining the CDR3 with reference TRBV28 and TRBJ1-6 gives the whole variable domain DVKVTQSSRYLVKRTGEKVFLECVQDMDHENMFWYRQDPGLGLRLIYFSYDVKMKEKGDIPEGYSVSREKKERFSLILESASTNQTSMYLCASSWTGETSPLHFGNGTRLTVT.

There are a few counts of this clonotype. V and J are TRBV19 and TRBJ2-4, with a tentative D call TRBD2 (6 bases). V was shortened by 7 bases and J by 0 bases, with 13 bases between the two germline ends. This CDR3 region has 15 residues. CDR1 LNHDA and CDR2 SQIVND come from the germline V gene (reference sequence). This CDR3 is CASKVPGGAKNIQYF. CDR3 sequence (DNA): TGTGCCAGTAAGGTCCCCGGGGGAGCCAAAAACATTCAGTACTTC.

The chain carries TRBV4-1 and TRBJ2-5, with 7 bases matching TRBD2. The CDR3 loop spans 15 amino acids. Germline-derived CDR1 and CDR2 are MGHRA and YSYEKL. With V trimmed by 5 bases and J by 0 bases, 6 bases remained unmatched. The CDR3 bases are TGCGCCAGCAGCTCCCGGGGGGTCAACCAAGAGACCCAGTACTTC. Translated: CASSSRGVNQETQYF.

The genes are TRBV6-2 or TRBV6-3 and TRBJ1-1; a weak D match, TRBD1 (6 bases). The V and J ends lost 3 bases and 5 bases respectively, with 19 bases between them. The CDR3 consists of 16 residues. In germline, CDR1 is MNHEY, CDR2 SVGEGT. CDR3 residues: CASSYEGRGGLTEAFF. The CDR3 DNA reads TGTGCCAGCAGTTATGAGGGCAGGGGAGGGCTGACTGAAGCTTTCTTT.

The chain recombines TRBV27 with TRBJ2-7; TRBD2 aligns across 11 bases. Germline CDR1 reads MNHEY; CDR2 reads SMNVEV (reference sequence). Trimming at V came to 9 bases and at J to 3 bases, leaving 4 bases not matched to a gene. The CDR3 loop spans 13 amino acids. The CDR3: CASRLAGFYEQYF. DNA for the CDR3: TGTGCCAGTCGACTAGCGGGGTTCTACGAGCAGTACTTC.

This clonotype has a handful of counts. The chain is built from TRBV29-1 and TRBJ2-5; D tentatively fits TRBD1 or TRBD2 (5 bases each). The V and J ends lost 3 bases and 13 bases respectively, with 15 bases between them. Germline V gene lookup returns CDR1 SQVTM and CDR2 ANQGSEA. This CDR3 is 11 amino acids long. The CDR3 protein is CSVEKGTRRYF. The CDR3 coding sequence is TGCAGCGTTGAGAAGGGGACCCGTCGGTACTTC. Based on the CDR3 plus reference TRBV29-1 and TRBJ2-5, the full variable domain is SAVISQKPSRDICQRGTSLTIQCQVDSQVTMMFWYRQQPGQSLTLIATANQGSEATYESGFVIDKFPISRPNLTFSTLTVSNMSPEDSSIYLCSVEKGTRRYFGPGTRLLVL.

In its sample, this clonotype was seen a few times. This chain joins TRBV18 and TRBJ2-3; a possible D gene is TRBD2 (5 bases). This CDR3 region has 12 residues. Looked up from germline, CDR1 is KGHSH and CDR2 is LQKENI. V dropped 4 bases and J dropped 10 bases, with 12 bases sitting between them. Here the CDR3 reads CASSLDGGSQYF. The DNA for the CDR3 is TGTGCCAGCTCACTGGACGGAGGTTCGCAGTATTTT.

This clonotype was picked up many times. Compared with germline, one end of the junction differs, possibly owing to a read error. V is TRBV4-3 and J is TRBJ1-2, with D perhaps matching TRBD1 (5 bases). The CDR3 contains 12 residues. The germline V gene has CDR1 LGHNA and CDR2 YSLEER. The CDR3: CASSSGGGPCAF. The DNA for the CDR3 is TGCGCCAGCAGCTCCGGGGGAGGTCCCTGCGCCTTC.

The J gene is TRBJ2-3, the V gene TRBV9; D ambiguous. The CDR3 spans 14 residues. Germline V gene sequence: CDR1 SGDLS, CDR2 YYNGEE. Trimming removed 4 bases at V and 2 bases at J, with 11 bases between. This CDR3 is CASSPRTITDTQYF. Written as DNA, the CDR3 is TGTGCCAGCAGCCCCCGGACGATCACAGATACGCAGTATTTT.

This clonotype was recorded a few times. CDR3 residues: CSATGLAGPSDTQYF. The CDR3 DNA is TGCAGTGCTACGGGACTAGCGGGTCCCTCGGATACGCAGTATTTT. The chain combines TRBV20-1 with TRBJ2-3, with 12 positions matching TRBD2. Germline lookup yields CDR1 DFQATT and CDR2 SNEGSKA (reference sequence). Unmatched junction bases numbered 8, after V lost 4 bases and J lost 6 bases. This CDR3 is 15 amino acids long.

This clonotype was seen ten or more times. The chain employs TRBV12-3 or TRBV12-4 and TRBJ2-2, with D unclear. The CDR3 has 12 amino acids. Trimming pared 1 base from V and 7 bases from J, leaving 4 bases between. The CDR3 region is CASSLEDGELFF. CDR3 DNA sequence: TGTGCCAGCAGTTTAGAGGACGGGGAGCTGTTTTTT.

There are many counts of this clonotype. The rearrangement links TRBV6-5 to TRBJ1-1, with 7 nucleotides matching TRBD1. Germline V gene lookup returns CDR1 MNHEY and CDR2 SVGAGI. CDR3 length equals 14 residues. The V gene end was trimmed by 6 bases and the J gene end by 4 bases; junction bases not matched to a gene: 8. The CDR3 DNA is TGTGCCAGCAGCGGCCGGGACAGATTCACTGAAGCTTTCTTT. Translating it yields CASSGRDRFTEAFF.

This clonotype was seen only a few times. This chain links TRBV5-1 with TRBJ2-5, with D uncertain. Trimming cost V 4 bases and J 2 bases, with 15 bases left between them. The CDR3 totals 15 residues. The germline V gene encodes CDR1 SGHRS and CDR2 YFSETQ. In nucleotides, the CDR3 is TGCGCCAGCAGCCCAAGGAAGGGTGAACAAGAGACCCAGTACTTC. It translates to CASSPRKGEQETQYF.

This clonotype was seen many times. The chain carries TRBV6-2 or TRBV6-3 and TRBJ2-7; maybe TRBD1 (6 bases). The length of the CDR3 is 16 residues. The germline CDR1 and CDR2 sequences are MNHEY and SVGEGT. Trimming took off 0 bases at V and 2 bases at J, with 14 bases between the two ends. The CDR3 nucleotides read TGTGCCAGCAGTTACTCGACCTTGGGGACACCCTACGAGCAGTACGTC. Its protein is CASSYSTLGTPYEQYV.

The genes are TRBV19 and TRBJ2-7; D is possibly TRBD1 or TRBD2 (5 bases each). V lost 3 bases and J lost 3, with 12 bases in between. Germline V CDR1 and CDR2: LNHDA, SQIVND (reference sequence). This CDR3 is 14 amino acids long. The CDR3 bases are TGTGCCAGTAGTATCGAGGGACCGAGCTACGAGCAGTACGTC. Encoded protein: CASSIEGPSYEQYV.

CDR3 in amino acids: CSARRTGDYNSPLSPLHF. The DNA of the CDR3 is TGCAGTGCTAGGCGGACAGGAGATTATAATTCACCCCTTTCACCCCTCCACTTT. The chain joins TRBV20-1 to TRBJ1-6, with 7 bases fitting TRBD1. Germline V CDR1 and CDR2: DFQATT, SNEGSKA (reference sequence). The V segment lost 3 bases and the J segment 9 bases; nucleotides outside the gene matches: 20. CDR3 size: 18 residues.

This clonotype was observed at least ten times. The chain has TRBV28 and TRBJ2-7; D tentatively fits TRBD1 or TRBD2 (5 bases each). The germline V gene has CDR1 MDHEN and CDR2 SYDVKM. The CDR3 has 12 residues. V dropped 8 bases and J dropped 6 bases, with 14 bases sitting between them. The CDR3 nucleotides are TGTGCCAGCGCCTCGCGAGGGGCCGAGCAGTACGTC. It specifies CASASRGAEQYV.

This clonotype was counted only a few times. The V gene is TRBV6-6, the J gene TRBJ2-2; 8 bases match TRBD2. J gave up 0 bases and V 5 bases, and 2 bases lay outside the gene matches. CDR1 is MNHNY and CDR2 is SVGAGI in the germline V gene (reference sequence). CDR3 length equals 15 residues. CDR3 sequence (DNA): TGTGCCAGCAGTCCGGGGGGGCCGAACACCGGGGAGCTGTTTTTT. This translates into CASSPGGPNTGELFF.

The chain uses TRBV6-2 or TRBV6-3 and TRBJ2-3, with 8 bases fitting TRBD2. J lost 6 bases, V lost 4 bases, and 6 bases had no gene match. CDR3 length: 14 amino acids. In germline, CDR1 is MNHEY, CDR2 SVGEGT. The CDR3 loop is CASSSSGPTDTQYF. The CDR3 nucleotides are TGTGCCAGCAGTTCTAGCGGGCCAACCGATACGCAGTATTTT.